Listed below are T cell receptor beta chains from one sample, sequenced in a study of cytomegalovirus exposure and HLA in healthy donors. Profiling relied on immunoSEQ multiplex PCR, and the TCRdb table lists in-frame clones only, not all of them. The sample yields about 180,000 clones, 60% to 80% seen once. Material for sequencing was PBMCs. The origin of the receptors is a man aged 55 to 70 in good health and CMV-seronegative. The CDR3 runs from the conserved cysteine through the conserved F or W. The D gene is left open where the match is weak. For some rows the clone size is stated as once, few or many, or as a class when expanded; others skip it.

J gene: TRBJ1-2; V gene: TRBV7-9; D gene: -; clone size: -; CDR3 protein: CASSLGQEAPYGYTF; CDR3 DNA: TGTGCCAGCAGCTTAGGTCAGGAGGCACCCTATGGCTACACCTTC
J gene: TRBJ1-5; V gene: TRBV7-2; D gene: -; clone size: -; CDR3 protein: CASSLTGSGQPQHF; CDR3 DNA: TGTGCCAGCAGCCTTACAGGGAGCGGTCAGCCCCAGCATTTT
J gene: TRBJ1-1; V gene: TRBV11-3; D gene: -; clone size: -; CDR3 protein: CASSLHRAAEAFF; CDR3 DNA: TGTGCCAGCAGCTTACACAGGGCCGCTGAAGCTTTCTTT
J gene: TRBJ1-1; V gene: TRBV12-5; D gene: -; clone size: -; CDR3 protein: CASGLVRPHLSNTEAFF; CDR3 DNA: TGTGCTAGTGGTTTGGTGAGGCCCCATCTGTCGAACACTGAAGCTTTCTTT
J gene: TRBJ1-4; V gene: TRBV5-4; D gene: -; clone size: once; CDR3 protein: CASSSGTTKVVEKLFF; CDR3 DNA: TGTGCCAGCAGCTCCGGGACAACGAAAGTGGTTGAAAAACTGTTTTTT
J gene: TRBJ1-2; V gene: TRBV9; D gene: TRBD1; clone size: -; CDR3 protein: CASSVGGTGGARNGYTF; CDR3 DNA: TGTGCCAGCAGCGTAGGGGGGACAGGGGGCGCTCGTAATGGCTACACCTTC
J gene: TRBJ1-3; V gene: TRBV5-6; D gene: -; clone size: -; CDR3 protein: CASSQEGPRNTIYF; CDR3 DNA: TGTGCCAGCAGTCAGGAGGGCCCCCGTAACACCATATATTTT
J gene: TRBJ1-2; V gene: TRBV27; D gene: TRBD1; clone size: -; CDR3 protein: CASSGQGSYGYTF; CDR3 DNA: TGTGCCAGCAGTGGACAGGGAAGCTATGGCTACACCTTC
J gene: TRBJ2-3; V gene: TRBV7-2; D gene: -; clone size: -; CDR3 protein: CASSSEGSTDTQYF; CDR3 DNA: TGTGCCAGCAGCTCGGAGGGCAGCACAGATACGCAGTATTTT
J gene: TRBJ2-1; V gene: TRBV21-1; D gene: -; clone size: -; CDR3 protein: CASHISIREGITGGQFF; CDR3 DNA: TGTGCCAGCCACATAAGCATCAGGGAGGGTATAACGGGGGGGCAGTTCTTC
J gene: TRBJ2-1; V gene: TRBV30; D gene: TRBD2; clone size: once; CDR3 protein: CAWKAGPYNEQFF; CDR3 DNA: TGTGCCTGGAAAGCGGGACCCTACAATGAGCAGTTCTTC
J gene: TRBJ1-1; V gene: TRBV30; D gene: TRBD1; clone size: -; CDR3 protein: CAWRAQGARNTEAFF; CDR3 DNA: TGTGCCTGGAGGGCACAGGGGGCCCGGAACACTGAAGCTTTCTTT
J gene: TRBJ2-7; V gene: TRBV2; D gene: -; clone size: -; CDR3 protein: CARQDRTKTYEQYF; CDR3 DNA: TGTGCCAGACAAGACAGGACCAAAACCTACGAGCAGTACTTC
J gene: TRBJ1-6; V gene: TRBV7-6; D gene: TRBD1; clone size: -; CDR3 protein: CASSRQGGYSPLHF; CDR3 DNA: TGTGCCAGCTCCCGACAGGGTGGATATTCACCCCTCCACTTT
J gene: TRBJ1-1; V gene: TRBV4-3; D gene: TRBD1; clone size: few; CDR3 protein: CASSQALGTGSEAFF; CDR3 DNA: TGCGCCAGCAGCCAAGCATTAGGGACAGGGTCGGAAGCTTTCTTT
J gene: TRBJ1-5; V gene: TRBV5-1; D gene: TRBD1; clone size: -; CDR3 protein: CASSRGQGVQPQHF; CDR3 DNA: TGCGCCAGCAGCCGCGGACAGGGGGTGCAGCCCCAGCATTTT
J gene: TRBJ2-7; V gene: TRBV7-8; D gene: TRBD1; clone size: -; CDR3 protein: CASSPGQGFSYEQYF; CDR3 DNA: TGTGCCAGCAGCCCGGGACAGGGGTTCTCCTACGAGCAGTACTTC
J gene: TRBJ2-5; V gene: TRBV5-1; D gene: TRBD2; clone size: -; CDR3 protein: CASSRGGEAETQYF; CDR3 DNA: TGCGCCAGCAGCCGGGGGGGGGAGGCGGAGACCCAGTACTTC
J gene: TRBJ1-1; V gene: TRBV11-2; D gene: -; clone size: once; CDR3 protein: CASSLGGRRNTEAFF; CDR3 DNA: TGTGCCAGCAGCTTAGGTGGCAGAAGGAACACTGAAGCTTTCTTT
J gene: TRBJ1-1; V gene: TRBV2; D gene: -; clone size: -; CDR3 protein: CASIYPGNTEAFF; CDR3 DNA: TGTGCCAGCATTTACCCAGGGAACACTGAAGCTTTCTTT
J gene: TRBJ2-1; V gene: TRBV7-2; D gene: -; clone size: once; CDR3 protein: CASSLGPSESYNEQFF; CDR3 DNA: TGTGCCAGCAGCTTAGGGCCTAGTGAGTCCTACAATGAGCAGTTCTTC
J gene: TRBJ1-1; V gene: TRBV19; D gene: -; clone size: -; CDR3 protein: CASSQSTGDTEAFF; CDR3 DNA: TGTGCCAGTAGCCAATCGACAGGAGACACTGAAGCTTTCTTT
J gene: TRBJ2-7; V gene: TRBV12-5; D gene: TRBD2; clone size: -; CDR3 protein: CASGLPAAGGGYEQYF; CDR3 DNA: TGTGCTAGTGGTTTGCCCGCCGCGGGGGGCGGCTACGAGCAGTACTTC